One and the same sample provided the 14 T cell receptor beta chains below, sequenced in a study of vaccination and CD4 T cells after COVID-19 (dated by TCRdb to the early 2020s). Read against the paper, the sample's treatment or condition label means: roughly 11-day PBMC culture with coronavirus spike peptide pools or control peptides (ViraFEST assay). Their target antigens are unknown. To prepare the library, PCR was applied. TCRdb names Illumina iSeq 100 as the instrument used. At the Johns Hopkins FTIC core, DNA from the cultured CD4+ T cells underwent TCR sequencing with the Oncomine TCR Beta short-read assay. TCRdb ran its own pipeline on the public reads, namely fastp trimming at Q25 and MiXCR clone calling, and kept in-frame beta chains. Every CDR3 protein is listed once, alongside the most common genes and DNA of its rows. Counted in this sample were roughly 14,000 distinct CDR3 sequences; about 60% of them appeared once. The ten largest clones represent approximately 15% of the sample.

Sample: CD4+ T cells from blood, cultured in vitro. These receptors came from a human donor who had recovered from COVID-19.

The chain couples TRBV7-3 to TRBJ2-1; 7 bases fit TRBD2. The CDR3 loop spans 15 amino acids. The V and J ends lost 3 bases and 2 bases, in that order; junction bases with no gene match: 4. Per the germline V gene, CDR1 is SGHTA and CDR2 is FQGTGA. CDR3 residues: CASSFGGRTYNEQFF. CDR3 sequence (DNA): TGTGCCAGCAGCTTCGGGGGGAGAACCTACAATGAGCAGTTCTTC.

This chain links TRBV20-1 with TRBJ2-3; TRBD1 is a possible D gene (6 bases). The CDR3 is 10 amino acids. Per the germline V gene, CDR1 is DFQATT and CDR2 is SNEGSKA (reference sequence). V was clipped by 5 bases and J by 8 bases, with 8 bases between them. The CDR3 coding sequence is TGCAGTGCTCTAGGGGGTACGCAGTATTTT. This translates into CSALGGTQYF.

The rearrangement joins TRBV5-1 to TRBJ1-2, with D possibly matching TRBD1 (6 bases). V was cut by 5 bases and J by 2 bases, with 10 bases left in between. Per germline, CDR1 SGHRS and CDR2 YFSETQ. CDR3 length equals 13 residues. The chain's CDR3 is CASRSQGNYGYTF. The CDR3 DNA reads TGCGCCAGCAGGTCACAGGGCAACTATGGCTACACCTTC.

The rearrangement uses TRBV10-2 and TRBJ2-7; no reliable D call. The CDR3 runs to 17 residues. With 0 bases removed from V and 1 base from J, the gap between germline ends came to 16 bases. The germline gives CDR1 WSHSY, CDR2 SAAADI. CDR3 DNA sequence: TGCGCCAGCAGTGAGTCGAGGTGGTCCAGTCAGTCCTACGAGCAGTACTTC. It codes for CASSESRWSSQSYEQYF.

The V gene is TRBV5-1, the J gene TRBJ2-1; D is possibly TRBD1 or TRBD2 (6 bases each). Germline values: CDR1 SGHRS, CDR2 YFSETQ. The CDR3 is 12 amino acids. V lost 5 bases and J 7 bases, leaving 10 bases between the germline ends. CDR3 in amino acids: CASSWRGNEQFF. The DNA for the CDR3 is TGCGCCAGCAGTTGGAGGGGGAATGAGCAGTTCTTC.

This chain links TRBV28 with TRBJ1-2; D is perhaps TRBD1 (5 bases). The CDR3 runs to 12 residues. Germline CDR1 MDHEN, CDR2 SYDVKM. Trimming stripped 6 bases from V and 5 bases from J, with 10 bases between. The CDR3 sequence: CASRVTGYGYTF. DNA of the CDR3: TGTGCCAGCAGGGTTACAGGTTATGGCTACACCTTC.

In its sample, this clonotype was seen a few times. This chain uses TRBV6-2 or TRBV6-3 with TRBJ2-1; D perhaps matches TRBD2 (6 bases). The length of the CDR3 is 13 residues. Trimming shortened V by 6 bases and J by 7 bases, and 13 bases separated the two germline ends. Germline values: CDR1 MNHEY, CDR2 SVGEGT. This chain's CDR3 is CASRLEGRNEQFF. The CDR3 DNA is TGTGCCAGCAGATTGGAGGGCCGGAATGAGCAGTTCTTC.

The chain links TRBV20-1 to TRBJ1-2; 7 bases align to TRBD1. From germline, CDR1 is DFQATT and CDR2 SNEGSKA (reference sequence). The CDR3 totals 15 residues. V lost 3 bases, J lost 1 base, and 8 bases stayed unmatched. The CDR3 loop is CSARVVAGGNYGYTF. The CDR3 DNA follows: TGCAGTGCTAGGGTCGTTGCAGGGGGTAACTATGGCTACACCTTC.

This clonotype came up a few times. J is TRBJ2-5 and V is TRBV2; a weak D match, TRBD2 (6 bases). Germline lookup yields CDR1 SNHLY and CDR2 FYNNEI. Deletions cut 0 bases from V and 2 bases from J, with 16 bases between. This CDR3 spans 17 amino acids. The CDR3 protein is CASSEAHTSLGQETQYF. CDR3 DNA: TGTGCCAGCAGTGAAGCGCACACTAGCCTAGGGCAAGAGACCCAGTACTTC.

The chain carries TRBV19 and TRBJ1-1, with D possibly TRBD1 on 6 matching bases. The germline V gene encodes CDR1 LNHDA and CDR2 SQIVND (reference sequence). This CDR3 comprises 13 residues. With 10 bases removed from V and 10 bases from J, the gap between germline ends came to 22 bases. This CDR3 reads CATPRGAPPLAFF. The CDR3 DNA is TGTGCCACCCCGAGGGGGGCACCTCCTTTAGCTTTCTTT.

The chain uses TRBV6-4 and TRBJ1-3; possible D gene TRBD1, 6 bases. The germline V gene has CDR1 MRHNA and CDR2 SNTAGT. Deletions cut 7 bases from V and 0 bases from J, with 13 bases between. The CDR3 is 15 residues long. Here the CDR3 reads CASTLRDNSGNTIYF. As DNA, the CDR3 is TGTGCCAGCACACTCCGGGACAACTCTGGAAACACCATATATTTT.

This chain links TRBV6-1 with TRBJ2-3, with a tentative D call TRBD1 (6 bases). V shed 6 bases and J shed 4 bases, with 11 bases lying between them. The germline gives CDR1 MNHNS, CDR2 SASEGT. The CDR3 extends over 13 amino acids. CDR3 DNA sequence: TGTGCCAGCAGCCCAGAGGGGGCAGATACGCAGTATTTT. It translates to CASSPEGADTQYF.

The chain carries TRBV7-2 and TRBJ2-1; D is unresolved. There are 16 residues in the CDR3. CDR1 and CDR2 (germline): SGHTA, FQGNSA. V was trimmed by 1 base and J by 6 bases, leaving 16 bases between them. Here the CDR3 reads CASSLESPLVGNEQFF. The CDR3 nucleotides read TGTGCCAGCAGCTTAGAATCTCCTCTGGTAGGCAATGAGCAGTTCTTC.

The V gene is TRBV2, the J gene TRBJ1-5; a possible D gene is TRBD1 (5 bases). V lost 4 bases and J 4 bases, leaving 11 bases between the germline ends. This CDR3 spans 14 amino acids. Germline CDR1 and CDR2: SNHLY and FYNNEI. CDR3 in DNA: TGTGCCAGCAGTGCGCAGGGTGAAAATCAGCCCCAGCATTTT. Translation gives CASSAQGENQPQHF.